This TCR beta chain was captured by sequencing in a study of blood T cell repertoires in COVID-19 (TCRdb year 2020). About the study as a whole: The collaborator samples originated in the United States, Italy and Spain and spanned the acute and convalescent phases of COVID-19. HLA class I and class II types, where available, came from metadata supplied by the sample provider rather than from assay-based typing. The dataset comprised deeply sampled blood TCRbeta repertoires from subjects exposed to, actively infected with, or recovered from COVID-19. Nearly every sample came with metadata listing a de-identified subject ID, COVID-19 status, age in years and sex. Samples came from the ongoing ImmuneRACE study (first 160 participants) plus 1,254 subjects from 6 global collaborators. The repertoires were released in a freely available public database meant as a resource for research on the immune response to SARS-CoV-2. The prospective study material was composed of cDNA or gDNA derived from T cells, B-cell-depleted T cells, or PBMCs. Overall study outcomes, separate from this receptor: How much clinical and demographic metadata was included differed by source and by participant, and the metadata was provided uncurated.

Trimming takes 7 bases from V and 5 bases from J, and the germline ends sit 12 bases apart. From cysteine to phenylalanine, the CDR3 is 12 amino acids long. Only CDR3 DNA remains: 36 bases, in frame from the first base. In regard to this clone: Its target antigen remains unknown. No much larger clonotype is one base removed from it; base qualities were not supplied.

In Seattle, one collaborating source enrolled patients while the infection was active and tracked those patients longitudinally over the course of disease. Whole blood was collected in K2EDTA tubes by collaborating institutions according to the institutions' own protocols. For TCRbeta analysis, collaborator samples were shipped as frozen whole blood, as isolated PBMCs, or as DNA extracted from either sample type. TCRbeta CDR3 regions were amplified from genomic DNA using the immunoSEQ Assay, a bias-controlled multiplex PCR. The original pipeline was this. Within the assay, amplification of reference gene primers was used to estimate how many nucleated cells each sample contained. Sequence reads were collapsed and filtered to measure the absolute abundance of every unique TCRbeta CDR3 rearrangement. For each sample, productive Simpson clonality was calculated as the square root of Simpson's diversity index over productive rearrangements. TCRdb limited this immuneACCESS table to in-frame rearrangements with V and J called. A share of clones is missing; checked studies link under half to unresolved V genes, and the rest is unexplained. That table is the source of V, J and clone size, and D and trimming were worked out from the DNA. Recorded for this sample are some 180,000 clones; 70% to 80% of them occurred a single time. Of the sample, 5.5% to 7% falls within the top ten clones.

The V gene is TRBV23-1 and the J gene is TRBJ2-7; D gene: possibly TRBD2, on 5 matching bases. TRBV23-1 is assigned to the ORF class and has an uncertain function. The sample comprised peripheral blood. This TCR was sampled from a woman aged 35 to 49 with COVID-19, enrolled during active disease. The sequence in DNA is TGCGCCAGCACCGGACTGTCCCACGAGCAGTACTTC. It encodes CASTGLSHEQYF.